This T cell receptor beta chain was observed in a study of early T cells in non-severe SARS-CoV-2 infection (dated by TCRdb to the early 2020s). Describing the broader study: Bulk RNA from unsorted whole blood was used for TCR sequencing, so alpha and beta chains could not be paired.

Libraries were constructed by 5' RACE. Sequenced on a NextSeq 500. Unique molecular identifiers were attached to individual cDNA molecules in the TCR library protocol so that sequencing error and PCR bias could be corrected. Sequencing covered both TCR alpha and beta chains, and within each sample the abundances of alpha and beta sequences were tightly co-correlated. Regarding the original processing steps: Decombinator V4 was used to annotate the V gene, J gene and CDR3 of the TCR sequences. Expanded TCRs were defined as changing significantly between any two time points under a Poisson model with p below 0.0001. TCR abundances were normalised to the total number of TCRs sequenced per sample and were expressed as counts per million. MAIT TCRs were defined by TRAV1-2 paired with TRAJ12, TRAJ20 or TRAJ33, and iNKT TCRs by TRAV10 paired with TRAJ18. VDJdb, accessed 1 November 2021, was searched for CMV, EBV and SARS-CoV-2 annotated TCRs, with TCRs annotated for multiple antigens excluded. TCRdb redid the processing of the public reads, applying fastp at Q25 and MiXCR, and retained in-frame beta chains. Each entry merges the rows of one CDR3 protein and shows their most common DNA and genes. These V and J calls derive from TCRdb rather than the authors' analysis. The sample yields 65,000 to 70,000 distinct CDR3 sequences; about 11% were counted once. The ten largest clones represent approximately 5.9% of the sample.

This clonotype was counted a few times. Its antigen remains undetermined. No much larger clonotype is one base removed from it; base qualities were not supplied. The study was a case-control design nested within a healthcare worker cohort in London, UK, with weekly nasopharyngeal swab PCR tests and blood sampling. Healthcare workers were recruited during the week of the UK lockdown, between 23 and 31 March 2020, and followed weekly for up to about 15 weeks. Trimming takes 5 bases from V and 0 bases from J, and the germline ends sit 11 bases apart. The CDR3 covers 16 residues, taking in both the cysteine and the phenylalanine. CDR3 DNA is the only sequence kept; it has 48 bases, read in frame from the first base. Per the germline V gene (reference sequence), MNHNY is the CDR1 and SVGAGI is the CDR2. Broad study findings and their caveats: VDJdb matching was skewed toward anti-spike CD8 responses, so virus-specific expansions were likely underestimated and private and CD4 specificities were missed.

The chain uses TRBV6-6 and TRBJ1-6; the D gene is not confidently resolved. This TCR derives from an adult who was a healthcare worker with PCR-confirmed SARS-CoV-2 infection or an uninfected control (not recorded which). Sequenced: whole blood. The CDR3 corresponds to CASSQEPSSYNSPLHF. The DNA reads TGTGCCAGCAGTCAGGAACCCAGCTCCTATAATTCACCCCTCCACTTT.